The clone carrying this TCR beta chain was observed at least ten times. Time point given: longitudinal time-point 1 (baseline). The data were obtained in a study of neurological immune-mediated disorders. TCRdb analysed the 5' RACE reads with MiXCR anew, one entry per CDR3 protein. The profile shows 64,000 or so distinct CDR3 sequences, 10% of them singletons. This clonotype was obtained from a man younger than 45 in good health. Sequencing was done on a sample of PBMCs.

The CDR3 spells CSARTGGSGEQYF. The CDR3 DNA reads as TGCAGCGCACGGACAGGGGGCTCGGGGGAGCAGTACTTC. The chain links TRBV29-1 to TRBJ2-7, with 11 bases that match TRBD1. CDR3 length: 13 amino acids. Germline CDR1 and CDR2: SQVTM and ANQGSEA. Trimming at V came to 7 bases and at J to 7 bases, leaving 9 bases not matched to a gene.